Reported below is one TCR beta chain. The table came from immunoSEQ multiplex PCR; TCRdb's copy has only in-frame clones and leaves some out. The repertoire consists of over 90,000 clones, with roughly 90% occurring once and the leading ten covering roughly 5.2%. The source of the sample is a study of blood T cell repertoires in COVID-19. CDR3 length: 14 residues. Trimming cost V 5 bases and J 4 bases; bases outside gene matches: 6. The V gene's germline CDR1 is LNHDA and CDR2 SQIVND (reference sequence). The sample comprised peripheral blood. The rearrangement links TRBV19 to TRBJ1-2; TRBD1 matches 8 bases. The sequence was collected from a woman aged 45-65 years with COVID-19, enrolled during active disease. The CDR3 reads CASSFGQGGYGYTF. The CDR3 DNA follows: TGTGCCAGTAGTTTTGGACAGGGCGGCTATGGCTACACCTTC.